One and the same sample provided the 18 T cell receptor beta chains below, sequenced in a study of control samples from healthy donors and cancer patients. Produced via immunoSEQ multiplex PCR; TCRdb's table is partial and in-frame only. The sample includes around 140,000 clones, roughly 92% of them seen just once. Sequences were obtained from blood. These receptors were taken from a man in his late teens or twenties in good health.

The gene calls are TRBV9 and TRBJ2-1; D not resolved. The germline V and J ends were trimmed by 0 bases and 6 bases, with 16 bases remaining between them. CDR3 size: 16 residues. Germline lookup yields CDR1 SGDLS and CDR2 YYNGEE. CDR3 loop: CASSVEPGLGSNEQFF. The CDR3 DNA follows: TGTGCCAGCAGCGTAGAGCCCGGGTTAGGCAGCAATGAGCAGTTCTTC.

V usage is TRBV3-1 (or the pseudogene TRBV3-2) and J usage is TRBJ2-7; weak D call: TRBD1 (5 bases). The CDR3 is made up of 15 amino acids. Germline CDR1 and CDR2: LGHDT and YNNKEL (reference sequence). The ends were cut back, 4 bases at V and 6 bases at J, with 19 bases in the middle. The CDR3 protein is CASSPHGNERGEQYF. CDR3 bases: TGTGCCAGCAGCCCGCACGGTAACGAAAGGGGCGAGCAGTACTTC.

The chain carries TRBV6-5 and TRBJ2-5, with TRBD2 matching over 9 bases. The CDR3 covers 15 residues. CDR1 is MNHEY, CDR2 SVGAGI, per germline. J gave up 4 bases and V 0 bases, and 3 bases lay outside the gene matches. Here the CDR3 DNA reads TGTGCCAGCAGTTACTCTGCGGGGGGGTTAGAGACCCAGTACTTC. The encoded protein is CASSYSAGGLETQYF.

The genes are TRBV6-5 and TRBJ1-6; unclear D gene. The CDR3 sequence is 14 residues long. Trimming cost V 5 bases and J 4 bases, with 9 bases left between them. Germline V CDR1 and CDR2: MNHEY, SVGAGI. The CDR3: CASSKTTYNSPLHF. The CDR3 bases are TGTGCCAGCAGTAAGACAACTTATAATTCACCCCTCCACTTT.

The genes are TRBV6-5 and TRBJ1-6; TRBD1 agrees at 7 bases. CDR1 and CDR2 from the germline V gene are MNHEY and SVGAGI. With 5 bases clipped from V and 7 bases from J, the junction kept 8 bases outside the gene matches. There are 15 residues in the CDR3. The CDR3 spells CASSRAGQMNSPLHF. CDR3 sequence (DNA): TGTGCCAGCAGTCGGGCGGGACAGATGAATTCACCCCTCCACTTT.

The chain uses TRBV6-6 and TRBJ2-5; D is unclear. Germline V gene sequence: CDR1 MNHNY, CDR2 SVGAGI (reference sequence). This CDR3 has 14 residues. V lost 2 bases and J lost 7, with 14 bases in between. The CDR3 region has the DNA TGTGCCAGCAGTTACCCTCGATCCCCAGGGACCCAGTACTTC. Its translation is CASSYPRSPGTQYF.

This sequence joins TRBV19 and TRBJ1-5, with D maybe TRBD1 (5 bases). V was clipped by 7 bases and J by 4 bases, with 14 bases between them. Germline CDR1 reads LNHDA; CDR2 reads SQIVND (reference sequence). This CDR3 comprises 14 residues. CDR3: CASTLMGPNQPQHF. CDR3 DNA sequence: TGTGCCAGTACTCTTATGGGACCAAATCAGCCCCAGCATTTT. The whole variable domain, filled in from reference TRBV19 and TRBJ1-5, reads DGGITQSPKYLFRKEGQNVTLSCEQNLNHDAMYWYRQDPGQGLRLIYYSQIVNDFQKGDIAEGYSVSREKKESFPLTVTSAQKNPTAFYLCASTLMGPNQPQHFGDGTRLSIL.

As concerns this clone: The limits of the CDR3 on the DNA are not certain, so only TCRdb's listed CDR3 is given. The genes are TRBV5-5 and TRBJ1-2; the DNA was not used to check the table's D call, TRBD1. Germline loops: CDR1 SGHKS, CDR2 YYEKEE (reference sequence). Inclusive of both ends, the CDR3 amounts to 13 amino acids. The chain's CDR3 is CASSPPVGRGTTF.

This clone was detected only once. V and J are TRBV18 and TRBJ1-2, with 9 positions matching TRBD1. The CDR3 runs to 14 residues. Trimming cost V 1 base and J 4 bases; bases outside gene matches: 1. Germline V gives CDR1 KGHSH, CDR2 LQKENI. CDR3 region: CASSPLDRGYGYTF. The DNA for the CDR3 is TGTGCCAGCTCACCACTGGACAGGGGCTATGGCTACACCTTC.

As DNA, the CDR3 is TGTGCCATCAGTGTAAGACAGGGGGGCACCGGGGAGCTGTTTTTT. Amino acids: CAISVRQGGTGELFF. The genes are TRBV10-3 and TRBJ2-2; 9 positions match TRBD1. This CDR3 has 15 residues. V lost 4 bases, J lost 4 bases, and 4 bases stayed unmatched. Germline V CDR1 and CDR2: ENHRY, SYGVKD.

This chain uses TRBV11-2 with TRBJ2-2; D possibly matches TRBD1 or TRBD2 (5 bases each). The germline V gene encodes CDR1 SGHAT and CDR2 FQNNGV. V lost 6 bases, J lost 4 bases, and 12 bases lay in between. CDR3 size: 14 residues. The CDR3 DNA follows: TGTGCCAGCAGACGACCAGGGACCACCGGGGAGCTGTTTTTT. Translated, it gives CASRRPGTTGELFF. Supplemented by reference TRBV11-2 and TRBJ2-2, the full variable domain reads EAGVAQSPRYKIIEKRQSVAFWCNPISGHATLYWYQQILGQGPKLLIQFQNNGVVDDSQLPKDRFSAERLKGVDSTLKIQPAKLEDSAVYLCASRRPGTTGELFFGEGSRLTVL.

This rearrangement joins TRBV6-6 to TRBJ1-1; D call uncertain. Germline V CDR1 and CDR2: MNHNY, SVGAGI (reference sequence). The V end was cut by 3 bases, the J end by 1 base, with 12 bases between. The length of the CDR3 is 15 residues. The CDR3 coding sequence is TGTGCCAGCAGTTATCAGGCGCCTCCGAACACTGAAGCTTTCTTT. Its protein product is CASSYQAPPNTEAFF.

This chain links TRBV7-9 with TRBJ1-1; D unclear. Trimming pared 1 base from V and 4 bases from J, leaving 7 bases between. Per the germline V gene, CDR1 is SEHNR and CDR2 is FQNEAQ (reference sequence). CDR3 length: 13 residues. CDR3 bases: TGTGCCAGCAGCTTAGGGATGACCACTGAAGCTTTCTTT. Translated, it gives CASSLGMTTEAFF.

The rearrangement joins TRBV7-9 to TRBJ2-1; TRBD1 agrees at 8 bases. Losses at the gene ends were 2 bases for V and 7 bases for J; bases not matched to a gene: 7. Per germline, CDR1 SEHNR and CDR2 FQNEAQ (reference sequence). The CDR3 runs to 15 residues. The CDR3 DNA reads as TGTGCCAGCAGCTTAATTTTGCAGGGGGCTAATGAGCAGTTCTTC. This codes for CASSLILQGANEQFF. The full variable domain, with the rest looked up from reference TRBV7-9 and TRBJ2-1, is DTGVSQNPRHKITKRGQNVTFRCDPISEHNRLYWYRQTLGQGPEFLTYFQNEAQLEKSRLLSDRFSAERPKGSFSTLEIQRTEQGDSAMYLCASSLILQGANEQFFGPGTRLTVL.

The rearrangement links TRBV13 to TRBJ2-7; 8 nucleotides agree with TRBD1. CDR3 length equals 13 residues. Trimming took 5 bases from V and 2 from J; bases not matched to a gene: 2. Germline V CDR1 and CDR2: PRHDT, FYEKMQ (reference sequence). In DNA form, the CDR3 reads TGTGCCAGCAGCCTGGACAGGGCCTACGAGCAGTACTTC. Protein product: CASSLDRAYEQYF.

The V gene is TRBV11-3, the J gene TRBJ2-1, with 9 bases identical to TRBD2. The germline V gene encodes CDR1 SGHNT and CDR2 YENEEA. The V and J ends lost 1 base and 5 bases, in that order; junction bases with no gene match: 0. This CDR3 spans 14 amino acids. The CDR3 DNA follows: TGTGCCAGCAGCTTAGGACTAGCGGACAATGAGCAGTTCTTC. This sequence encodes CASSLGLADNEQFF.

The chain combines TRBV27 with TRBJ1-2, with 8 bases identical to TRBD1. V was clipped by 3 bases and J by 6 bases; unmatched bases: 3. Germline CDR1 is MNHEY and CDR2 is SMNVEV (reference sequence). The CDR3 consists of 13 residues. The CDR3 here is CASSLDRVDGYTF. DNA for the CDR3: TGTGCCAGCAGTTTGGACAGGGTCGATGGCTACACCTTC.

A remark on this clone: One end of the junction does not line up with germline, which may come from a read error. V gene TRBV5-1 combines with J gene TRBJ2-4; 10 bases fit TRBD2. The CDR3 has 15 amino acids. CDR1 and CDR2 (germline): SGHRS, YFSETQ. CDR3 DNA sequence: TGCGCCCGCAGCTTGAGCGGGGGGGCCGGGGGGCTTCAGTACTTC. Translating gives CARSLSGGAGGLQYF.